Below are 23 T cell receptor beta chains sequenced from a single sample in a study of CD8 T cells in Susac syndrome. An input of roughly 0.5 to 1 ug of RNA was subjected to reverse transcription using random hexamers. TCRdb reanalysed the immunoSEQ multiplex PCR reads using MiXCR and keeps one entry per CDR3 protein. The repertoire holds 150,000 to 200,000 distinct CDR3 sequences, with less than 95% as singletons. The sequenced sample consisted of CD4+ T cells from PBMCs. These TCRs come from a human donor with multiple sclerosis.

This CDR3 is CASSYRQGGEQFF. CDR3 in DNA: TGTGCCAGCAGTTACCGACAGGGGGGTGAGCAGTTCTTC. This chain connects TRBV7-9 to TRBJ2-1, with TRBD1 matching over 9 bases. CDR3 length: 13 amino acids. The germline V gene has CDR1 SEHNR and CDR2 FQNEAQ (reference sequence). V shed 6 bases and J 9 bases; nucleotides not matched to a gene: 6.

The gene calls are TRBV5-6 and TRBJ1-2, with D maybe TRBD1 (5 bases). Per the germline V gene, CDR1 is SGHDT and CDR2 is YYEEEE. V dropped 2 bases and J dropped 5 bases, with 7 bases sitting between them. This CDR3 is built from 12 residues. The CDR3 DNA sequence: TGTGCCAGCAGCTTTCAGGGTTATGGCTACACCTTC. This encodes CASSFQGYGYTF.

This chain uses TRBV6-1 with TRBJ1-5; D possibly corresponds to TRBD1 (6 bases). Germline V CDR1 and CDR2: MNHNS, SASEGT. CDR3 size: 16 residues. V lost 7 bases and J lost 1, with 17 bases in between. The CDR3 nucleotides read TGTGCCAGCACCGCGACAGGCCGGGAGAGCAATCAGCCCCAGCATTTT. It codes for CASTATGRESNQPQHF.

The CDR3 sequence: CSVPDRRDQETQYF. The CDR3 coding sequence is TGCAGCGTTCCGGACAGGAGAGACCAAGAGACCCAGTACTTC. The chain joins TRBV29-1 to TRBJ2-5; 7 nucleotides agree with TRBD1. CDR1 is SQVTM, CDR2 ANQGSEA, per germline. The V gene end was trimmed by 5 bases and the J gene end by 0 bases; junction bases not matched to a gene: 6. There are 14 residues in the CDR3.

The chain joins TRBV24-1 to TRBJ2-2; 8 bases align to TRBD2. CDR1 is KGHDR and CDR2 is SFDVKD in the germline V gene. With 6 bases clipped from V and 9 bases from J, the junction kept 5 bases outside the gene matches. The CDR3 loop spans 13 amino acids. In DNA form, the CDR3 reads TGTGCCACCAGTCTGGCGGGGGGTCGGGAGCTGTTTTTT. Its protein product is CATSLAGGRELFF.

The CDR3 region is CASSGPHTLNTEAFF. The DNA of the CDR3 is TGTGCCAGCAGTGGCCCCCACACTCTAAACACTGAAGCTTTCTTT. The rearrangement uses TRBV6-2 or TRBV6-3 and TRBJ1-1, with D unresolved. This CDR3 is 15 amino acids long. In germline, CDR1 is MNHEY, CDR2 SVGEGT. V was trimmed by 5 bases and J by 2 bases, leaving 15 bases between them.

CDR3 residues: CASTPVMGGSEQYF. The CDR3, as DNA: TGTGCCAGCACCCCCGTGATGGGGGGTAGCGAGCAGTACTTC. V and J are TRBV13 and TRBJ2-7; maybe TRBD2 (6 bases). The CDR3 is 14 residues long. Germline CDR1 is PRHDT and CDR2 is FYEKMQ (reference sequence). Trimming took 7 bases from V and 6 from J, leaving 19 bases between them.

The chain couples TRBV30 to TRBJ2-2, with D hard to call. The CDR3 has 12 amino acids. The V end was cut by 5 bases, the J end by 7 bases, with 11 bases between. Germline assignment: CDR1 GTSNPN and CDR2 SVGIG (reference sequence). CDR3 bases: TGTGCCTGGGGGAAGGCCTTCGGGGAGCTGTTTTTT. This gives the protein CAWGKAFGELFF.

The CDR3 DNA sequence: TGCAGTGCTAGTGGTTCCCCCCCGGGCGGGCCTTTCTTT. Encoded protein: CSASGSPPGGPFF. The genes are TRBV20-1 and TRBJ1-1; D not resolved. Trimming took off 3 bases at V and 12 bases at J, with 20 bases between the two ends. This CDR3 has 13 amino acids. Per the germline V gene, CDR1 is DFQATT and CDR2 is SNEGSKA (reference sequence).

V and J are TRBV30 and TRBJ1-1; D is unresolved. Germline CDR1 and CDR2: GTSNPN and SVGIG (reference sequence). The V and J ends lost 3 bases and 3 bases respectively, with 11 bases between them. CDR3 length: 13 amino acids. CDR3 amino acids: CAWRPDTYTEAFF. The CDR3 nucleotides are TGTGCCTGGAGGCCCGACACTTACACTGAAGCTTTCTTT.

The genes are TRBV12-3 or TRBV12-4 and TRBJ1-1; D is perhaps TRBD1 (5 bases). V was shortened by 5 bases and J by 13 bases, with 17 bases between the two germline ends. This CDR3 comprises 12 residues. The CDR3 is CASSPTAGRGFF. CDR3 DNA sequence: TGTGCCAGCAGTCCAACCGCAGGGAGAGGTTTCTTT.

This CDR3 is CAWGSGDSTNEKLFF. As DNA, the CDR3 is TGTGCCTGGGGTTCTGGGGATTCAACTAATGAAAAACTGTTTTTT. This chain uses TRBV30 with TRBJ1-4, with no clear D. The ends were cut back, 5 bases at V and 0 bases at J, with 13 bases in the middle. CDR1 is GTSNPN, CDR2 SVGIG, per germline (reference sequence). The CDR3 contains 15 residues.

The chain links TRBV27 to TRBJ2-2; D gene uncertain. Germline values: CDR1 MNHEY, CDR2 SMNVEV (reference sequence). V was pared by 3 bases and J by 0 bases, with 2 bases between. The CDR3 has 13 amino acids. The CDR3 DNA sequence: TGTGCCAGCAGTTTGTCGAACACCGGGGAGCTGTTTTTT. Translating gives CASSLSNTGELFF.

The V and J genes are TRBV10-3 and TRBJ2-3; D is ambiguous. The CDR3 spans 16 residues. Germline CDR1 ENHRY, CDR2 SYGVKD. The V gene lost 0 bases and the J gene lost 5 bases, with 15 bases spanning the gap. The CDR3, as DNA: TGTGCCATCAGTGAGTCCCCCGGCAGGCTAGTAGATACGCAGTATTTT. This codes for CAISESPGRLVDTQYF.

The chain has TRBV4-1 and TRBJ2-3, with no clear D. The ends were cut back, 3 bases at V and 0 bases at J, with 13 bases in the middle. CDR1 and CDR2 (germline): MGHRA, YSYEKL. This CDR3 is 16 amino acids long. The CDR3: CASSHGRAYSTDTQYF. In nucleotides, the CDR3 is TGCGCCAGCAGCCATGGCAGAGCATACAGCACAGATACGCAGTATTTT.

This chain joins TRBV29-1 and TRBJ1-4, with a weak D call TRBD1 (5 bases). Germline V gene data show CDR1 as SQVTM and CDR2 as ANQGSEA. This CDR3 region has 12 residues. V was pared by 4 bases and J by 4 bases, with 7 bases between. CDR3 DNA: TGCAGCGTTGTAGGGGATAATGAAAAACTGTTTTTT. Amino acid sequence: CSVVGDNEKLFF.

The CDR3 DNA reads TGTGCTAGTGGTTTGGGAAGTAGCGGATACAATGAGCAGTTCTTC. It yields the protein CASGLGSSGYNEQFF. The V gene is TRBV12-5, the J gene TRBJ2-1; maybe TRBD2 (6 bases). Trimming shortened V by 1 base and J by 4 bases, and 11 bases separated the two germline ends. The CDR3 runs to 15 residues. Germline values: CDR1 LGHNT, CDR2 FRNRAP.

This clonotype appeared a single time. The chain is built from TRBV30 and TRBJ1-2; D not resolved. Germline CDR1 is GTSNPN and CDR2 is SVGIG (reference sequence). The CDR3 length is 11 residues. V dropped 3 bases and J dropped 8 bases, with 10 bases sitting between them. The CDR3 coding sequence is TGTGCCTGGAGCATCTCTAGCGGCTACACCTTC. Its protein is CAWSISSGYTF.

The V gene is TRBV24-1, the J gene TRBJ2-7; D possibly corresponds to TRBD2 (5 bases). V was clipped by 3 bases and J by 5 bases, with 10 bases between them. Germline lookup yields CDR1 KGHDR and CDR2 SFDVKD. The length of the CDR3 is 13 residues. CDR3 amino acids: CATSDAGMDEQYF. CDR3 sequence (DNA): TGTGCCACCAGTGATGCCGGGATGGACGAGCAGTACTTC.

V is TRBV11-2 and J is TRBJ2-2, with 12 bases identical to TRBD2. The germline gives CDR1 SGHAT, CDR2 FQNNGV. V shed 3 bases and J 3 bases; nucleotides not matched to a gene: 2. CDR3 length: 16 amino acids. The CDR3 reads CASSFGLAGYTGELFF. In nucleotides, the CDR3 is TGTGCCAGCAGCTTCGGACTAGCGGGGTACACCGGGGAGCTGTTTTTT.

This clonotype came up once. The V call is TRBV10-2, the J call TRBJ2-5; D is tentatively TRBD1 or TRBD2 (5 bases each). The CDR3 totals 16 residues. From germline, CDR1 is WSHSY and CDR2 SAAADI. V shed 5 bases and J shed 1 base, with 17 bases lying between them. CDR3 bases: TGCGCCAGCAGTCTAGCACGACAGAACCTCCAAGAGACCCAGTACTTC. It encodes CASSLARQNLQETQYF.

The V gene is TRBV29-1, the J gene TRBJ1-2; tentatively, D is TRBD1 (5 bases). V lost 7 bases, J lost 4 bases, and 16 bases lay in between. The germline CDR1 and CDR2 sequences are SQVTM and ANQGSEA. This CDR3 has 13 amino acids. The CDR3 here is CSAAGVRGYGYTF. CDR3 sequence (DNA): TGCAGCGCCGCGGGGGTTAGGGGCTATGGCTACACCTTC. Complete variable domain (other parts from reference TRBV29-1 and TRBJ1-2): SAVISQKPSRDICQRGTSLTIQCQVDSQVTMMFWYRQQPGQSLTLIATANQGSEATYESGFVIDKFPISRPNLTFSTLTVSNMSPEDSSIYLCSAAGVRGYGYTFGSGTRLTVV.

J is TRBJ1-2 and V is TRBV15; D might be TRBD1 (5 bases). CDR1 and CDR2 from the germline V gene are LNHNV and YYDKDF (reference sequence). The CDR3 extends over 12 amino acids. The germline V and J ends were trimmed by 4 bases and 4 bases, with 7 bases remaining between them. The CDR3 reads CATSIQGYGYTF. The CDR3 DNA reads as TGTGCCACCAGCATCCAGGGCTATGGCTACACCTTC.